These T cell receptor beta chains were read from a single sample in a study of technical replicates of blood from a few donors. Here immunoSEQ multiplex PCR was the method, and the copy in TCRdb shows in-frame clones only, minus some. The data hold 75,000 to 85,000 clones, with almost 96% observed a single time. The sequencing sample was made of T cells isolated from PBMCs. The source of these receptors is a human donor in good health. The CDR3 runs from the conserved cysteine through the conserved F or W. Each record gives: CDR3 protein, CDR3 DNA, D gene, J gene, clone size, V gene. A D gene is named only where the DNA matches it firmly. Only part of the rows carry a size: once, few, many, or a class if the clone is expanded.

cdr3_aa: CASSARLAENTGELFF; cdr3_nt: TGCGCCAGCAGCGCCAGACTAGCGGAGAACACCGGGGAGCTGTTTTTT; d_call: TRBD2; j_call: TRBJ2-2; clone_size: -; v_call: TRBV5-1
cdr3_aa: CASSLLTGEEGEYEQYF; cdr3_nt: TGTGCCAGCAGCTTACTCACAGGGGAAGAAGGTGAATACGAGCAGTACTTC; d_call: TRBD1; j_call: TRBJ2-7; clone_size: -; v_call: TRBV5-6
cdr3_aa: CAIRGAGGYTSYEQYF; cdr3_nt: TGTGCCATCAGGGGGGCGGGAGGGTATACTTCCTACGAGCAGTACTTC; d_call: TRBD2; j_call: TRBJ2-7; clone_size: -; v_call: TRBV10-3
cdr3_aa: CASSYAGTGKRNEQFF; cdr3_nt: TGTGCCAGTAGTTACGCGGGGACAGGGAAACGGAATGAGCAGTTCTTC; d_call: TRBD1; j_call: TRBJ2-1; clone_size: -; v_call: TRBV19
cdr3_aa: CASSDYQVDYGYTF; cdr3_nt: TGTGCCAGCAGTGATTACCAGGTAGACTATGGCTACACCTTC; d_call: -; j_call: TRBJ1-2; clone_size: -; v_call: TRBV2
cdr3_aa: CASSQDAGANSNQPQHF; cdr3_nt: TGCGCCAGCAGCCAAGATGCAGGGGCTAATAGCAATCAGCCCCAGCATTTT; d_call: -; j_call: TRBJ1-5; clone_size: -; v_call: TRBV4-3
cdr3_aa: CASSKKDRGKGGKLFF; cdr3_nt: TGTGCCAGCAGTAAGAAGGACAGGGGGAAAGGTGGAAAACTGTTTTTT; d_call: TRBD1; j_call: TRBJ1-4; clone_size: -; v_call: TRBV5-4
cdr3_aa: CASSDWGRATIYF; cdr3_nt: TGTGCCAGCAGCGATTGGGGGAGGGCCACCATATATTTT; d_call: -; j_call: TRBJ1-3; clone_size: -; v_call: TRBV25-1
cdr3_aa: CASSKPGTSHGYTF; cdr3_nt: TGTGCCAGCAGCAAGCCCGGGACTTCCCATGGCTACACCTTC; d_call: -; j_call: TRBJ1-2; clone_size: -; v_call: TRBV7-9
cdr3_aa: CASSPRQGHYEQYF; cdr3_nt: TGCGCCAGCAGCCCTAGACAGGGCCACTACGAGCAGTACTTC; d_call: TRBD1; j_call: TRBJ2-7; clone_size: -; v_call: TRBV4-1
cdr3_aa: CASSGGLVYNEQFF; cdr3_nt: TGCGCCAGCAGCGGAGGACTAGTATATAATGAGCAGTTCTTC; d_call: TRBD2; j_call: TRBJ2-1; clone_size: once; v_call: TRBV4-3
cdr3_aa: CASSLSRGGNYEQYF; cdr3_nt: TGTGCCAGCAGCCTAAGTCGGGGGGGGAACTACGAGCAGTACTTC; d_call: TRBD2; j_call: TRBJ2-7; clone_size: -; v_call: TRBV7-3
cdr3_aa: CSVGFGQGNQPQHF; cdr3_nt: TGCAGCGTTGGTTTCGGTCAGGGCAATCAGCCCCAGCATTTT; d_call: -; j_call: TRBJ1-5; clone_size: -; v_call: TRBV29-1
cdr3_aa: CASSLDYTDTQYF; cdr3_nt: TGCGCCAGCAGCTTAGACTATACAGATACGCAGTATTTT; d_call: -; j_call: TRBJ2-3; clone_size: -; v_call: TRBV5-1
cdr3_aa: CASSFRDRTYEQYF; cdr3_nt: TGTGCCAGCAGTTTCCGGGACAGGACCTACGAGCAGTACTTC; d_call: TRBD1; j_call: TRBJ2-7; clone_size: -; v_call: TRBV6-5
cdr3_aa: CASSLTRDQETQYF; cdr3_nt: TGTGCCAGCAGCTTAACCAGGGATCAAGAGACCCAGTACTTC; d_call: -; j_call: TRBJ2-5; clone_size: -; v_call: TRBV7-3
cdr3_aa: CASSLGDRDHGYTF; cdr3_nt: TGTGCCAGCAGTTTAGGGGACAGGGACCATGGCTACACCTTC; d_call: TRBD1; j_call: TRBJ1-2; clone_size: once; v_call: TRBV28
cdr3_aa: CASSIRQLYSNQPQHF; cdr3_nt: TGTGCCAGTAGTATTCGACAGCTCTATAGCAATCAGCCCCAGCATTTT; d_call: -; j_call: TRBJ1-5; clone_size: once; v_call: TRBV19
cdr3_aa: CAWSEGALLGTGELFF; cdr3_nt: TGTGCCTGGAGTGAAGGGGCCCTCCTCGGCACCGGGGAGCTGTTTTTT; d_call: -; j_call: TRBJ2-2; clone_size: -; v_call: TRBV30
cdr3_aa: CASSRYSSGGAQHF; cdr3_nt: TGTGCCAGCAGCCGTTATAGTTCGGGTGGAGCCCAGCATTTT; d_call: -; j_call: TRBJ1-5; clone_size: -; v_call: TRBV6-5
cdr3_aa: CASSLSTGWYEKLFF; cdr3_nt: TGTGCCAGCAGCCTCAGCACAGGGTGGTATGAAAAACTGTTTTTT; d_call: -; j_call: TRBJ1-4; clone_size: -; v_call: TRBV6-5
cdr3_aa: CASSIVTRGPSNTGELFF; cdr3_nt: TGTGCCAGTAGTATAGTAACCAGGGGGCCTTCGAACACCGGGGAGCTGTTTTTT; d_call: TRBD1; j_call: TRBJ2-2; clone_size: -; v_call: TRBV19
cdr3_aa: CASSPSGSGEQYF; cdr3_nt: TGTGCCAGCTCGCCTAGCGGGAGTGGCGAGCAGTACTTC; d_call: TRBD2; j_call: TRBJ2-7; clone_size: once; v_call: TRBV18
cdr3_aa: CASSPQGAHYGYTF; cdr3_nt: TGTGCCAGCAGCCCACAGGGGGCCCACTATGGCTACACCTTC; d_call: TRBD1; j_call: TRBJ1-2; clone_size: -; v_call: TRBV7-3
cdr3_aa: CASSRGGGTEAFF; cdr3_nt: TGCGCCAGCAGCCGTGGCGGGGGCACTGAAGCTTTCTTT; d_call: -; j_call: TRBJ1-1; clone_size: once; v_call: TRBV4-1
cdr3_aa: CASGGQGVYEQYF; cdr3_nt: TGTGCCAGCGGCGGACAGGGGGTCTACGAGCAGTACTTC; d_call: TRBD1; j_call: TRBJ2-7; clone_size: -; v_call: TRBV2
cdr3_aa: CASSYSRDRADYGYTF; cdr3_nt: TGTGCCAGCAGTTACTCCCGGGACAGGGCTGACTATGGCTACACCTTC; d_call: TRBD1; j_call: TRBJ1-2; clone_size: -; v_call: TRBV6-5
cdr3_aa: CASSLATGSGNTIYF; cdr3_nt: TGTGCCAGCAGCTTAGCGACAGGGAGTGGAAACACCATATATTTT; d_call: TRBD1; j_call: TRBJ1-3; clone_size: -; v_call: TRBV7-2
cdr3_aa: CASSSTLELSYEQYF; cdr3_nt: TGTGCCAGCAGCTCGACCCTGGAGCTCTCCTACGAGCAGTACTTC; d_call: -; j_call: TRBJ2-7; clone_size: once; v_call: TRBV11-1
cdr3_aa: CASSIEREGQYEQYF; cdr3_nt: TGTGCCAGTAGTATTGAGCGGGAGGGCCAATACGAGCAGTACTTC; d_call: TRBD2; j_call: TRBJ2-7; clone_size: -; v_call: TRBV19
cdr3_aa: CASSQLSYNEQFF; cdr3_nt: TGCGCCAGCAGCCAACTCTCCTACAATGAGCAGTTCTTC; d_call: -; j_call: TRBJ2-1; clone_size: -; v_call: TRBV4-1
cdr3_aa: CASTRTGEAFF; cdr3_nt: TGTGCCTCGACGAGGACAGGTGAAGCTTTCTTT; d_call: TRBD1; j_call: TRBJ1-1; clone_size: -; v_call: TRBV30
cdr3_aa: CASSLARGPSTGNEQFF; cdr3_nt: TGTGCCAGCAGCTTAGCTAGAGGGCCGTCAACGGGGAATGAGCAGTTCTTC; d_call: -; j_call: TRBJ2-1; clone_size: -; v_call: TRBV7-3
cdr3_aa: CASSLGGMMNYGYTF; cdr3_nt: TGTGCCAGCAGCTTAGGGGGCATGATGAACTATGGCTACACCTTC; d_call: -; j_call: TRBJ1-2; clone_size: -; v_call: TRBV7-8
cdr3_aa: CAISESHRGLNEAFF; cdr3_nt: TGTGCCATCAGTGAGTCGCATAGGGGGCTGAATGAAGCTTTCTTT; d_call: TRBD1; j_call: TRBJ1-1; clone_size: -; v_call: TRBV10-3
cdr3_aa: CASSFGGQETQYF; cdr3_nt: TGTGCCAGCAGCTTCGGCGGCCAAGAGACCCAGTACTTC; d_call: -; j_call: TRBJ2-5; clone_size: -; v_call: TRBV7-6
cdr3_aa: CAISEVFGTGDSNQPQHF; cdr3_nt: TGTGCCATCAGTGAGGTTTTCGGGACAGGGGATAGCAATCAGCCCCAGCATTTT; d_call: TRBD1; j_call: TRBJ1-5; clone_size: -; v_call: TRBV10-3
cdr3_aa: CASSVAFGDYEQYF; cdr3_nt: TGTGCCAGCAGCGTAGCTTTCGGGGACTACGAGCAGTACTTC; d_call: -; j_call: TRBJ2-7; clone_size: -; v_call: TRBV9
cdr3_aa: CGYETSSYNEQFF; cdr3_nt: TGTGGGTACGAGACAAGCTCCTACAATGAGCAGTTCTTC; d_call: -; j_call: TRBJ2-1; clone_size: -; v_call: TRBV2
cdr3_aa: CASSPRDRSFNEKLFF; cdr3_nt: TGTGCCAGCAGCCCCCGGGACAGGAGCTTTAATGAAAAACTGTTTTTT; d_call: TRBD1; j_call: TRBJ1-4; clone_size: -; v_call: TRBV4-2
cdr3_aa: CASRVLAGTDTQYF; cdr3_nt: TGTGCCAGCAGGGTACTAGCGGGAACAGATACGCAGTATTTT; d_call: TRBD2; j_call: TRBJ2-3; clone_size: -; v_call: TRBV27
cdr3_aa: CATSRDPMTGTREKLFF; cdr3_nt: TGTGCCACCAGCAGAGATCCGATGACAGGGACGCGTGAAAAACTGTTTTTT; d_call: TRBD1; j_call: TRBJ1-4; clone_size: -; v_call: TRBV15
cdr3_aa: CASSLNRNYGYTF; cdr3_nt: TGTGCCAGCAGCTTGAACAGAAACTATGGCTACACCTTC; d_call: -; j_call: TRBJ1-2; clone_size: -; v_call: TRBV5-4
cdr3_aa: CASSYTSGGGDTQYF; cdr3_nt: TGTGCCAGCAGCTACACTAGCGGGGGTGGAGATACGCAGTATTTT; d_call: TRBD2; j_call: TRBJ2-3; clone_size: -; v_call: TRBV11-2
cdr3_aa: CASRAEGFNYEQYF; cdr3_nt: TGTGCCAGCAGAGCGGAAGGGTTTAACTACGAGCAGTACTTC; d_call: -; j_call: TRBJ2-7; clone_size: -; v_call: TRBV28
cdr3_aa: CASSVSGYSTDTQYF; cdr3_nt: TGTGCCAGCAGCGTATCGGGATATAGCACAGATACGCAGTATTTT; d_call: -; j_call: TRBJ2-3; clone_size: -; v_call: TRBV9
cdr3_aa: CASSPGGLIDTQYF; cdr3_nt: TGTGCCAGCAGCCCGGGGGGTCTCATAGATACGCAGTATTTT; d_call: TRBD2; j_call: TRBJ2-3; clone_size: -; v_call: TRBV9
cdr3_aa: CASSFTPGQRNNEQFF; cdr3_nt: TGTGCCAGCAGCTTTACTCCGGGACAGCGTAACAATGAGCAGTTCTTC; d_call: TRBD1; j_call: TRBJ2-1; clone_size: -; v_call: TRBV7-9